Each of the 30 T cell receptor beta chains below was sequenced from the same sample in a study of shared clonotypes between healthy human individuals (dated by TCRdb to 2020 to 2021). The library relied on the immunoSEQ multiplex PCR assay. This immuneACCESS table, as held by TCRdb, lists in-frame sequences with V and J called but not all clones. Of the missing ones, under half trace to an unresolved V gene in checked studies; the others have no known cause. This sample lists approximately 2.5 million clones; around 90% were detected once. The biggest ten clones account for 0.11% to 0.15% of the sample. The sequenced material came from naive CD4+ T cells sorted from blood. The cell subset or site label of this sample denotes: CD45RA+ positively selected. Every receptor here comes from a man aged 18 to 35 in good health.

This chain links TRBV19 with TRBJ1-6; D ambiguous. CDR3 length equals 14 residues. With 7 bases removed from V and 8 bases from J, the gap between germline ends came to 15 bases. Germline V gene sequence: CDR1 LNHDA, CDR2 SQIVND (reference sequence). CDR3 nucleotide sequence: TGTGCCAGTAACGATCGGGCGGGAGATTCACCCCTCCACTTT. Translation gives CASNDRAGDSPLHF.

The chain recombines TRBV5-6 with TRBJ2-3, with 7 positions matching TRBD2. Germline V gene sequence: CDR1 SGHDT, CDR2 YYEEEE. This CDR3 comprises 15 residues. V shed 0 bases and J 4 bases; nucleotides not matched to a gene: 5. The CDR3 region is CASSLGGRLADTQYF. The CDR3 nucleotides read TGTGCCAGCAGCTTGGGCGGGAGACTCGCAGATACGCAGTATTTT. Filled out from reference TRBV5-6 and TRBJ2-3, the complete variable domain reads DAGVTQSPTHLIKTRGQQVTLRCSPKSGHDTVSWYQQALGQGPQFIFQYYEEEERQRGNFPDRFSGHQFPNYSSELNVNALLLGDSALYLCASSLGGRLADTQYFGPGTRLTVL.

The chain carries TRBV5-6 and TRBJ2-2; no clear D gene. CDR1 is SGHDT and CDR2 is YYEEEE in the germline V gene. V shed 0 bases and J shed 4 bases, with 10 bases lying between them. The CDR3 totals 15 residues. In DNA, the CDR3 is TGTGCCAGCAGCTTGGACTGGCGAGGCACCGGGGAGCTGTTTTTT. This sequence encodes CASSLDWRGTGELFF. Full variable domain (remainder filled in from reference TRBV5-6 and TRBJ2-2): DAGVTQSPTHLIKTRGQQVTLRCSPKSGHDTVSWYQQALGQGPQFIFQYYEEEERQRGNFPDRFSGHQFPNYSSELNVNALLLGDSALYLCASSLDWRGTGELFFGEGSRLTVL.

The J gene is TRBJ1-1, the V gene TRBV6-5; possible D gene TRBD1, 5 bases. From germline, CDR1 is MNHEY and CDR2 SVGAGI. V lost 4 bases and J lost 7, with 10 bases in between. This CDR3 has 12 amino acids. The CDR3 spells CASSSVQGEAFF. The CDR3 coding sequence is TGTGCCAGCAGTTCTGTGCAGGGTGAAGCTTTCTTT.

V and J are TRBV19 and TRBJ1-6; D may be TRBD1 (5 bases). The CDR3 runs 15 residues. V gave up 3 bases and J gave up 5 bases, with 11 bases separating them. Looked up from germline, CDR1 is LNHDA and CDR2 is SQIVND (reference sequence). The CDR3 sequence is CASSMLDKHNSPLHF. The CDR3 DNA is TGTGCCAGTAGTATGTTGGACAAGCATAATTCACCCCTCCACTTT.

Here the CDR3 DNA reads TGTGCCAGCAGCTTAGATAGTTTCGTAGCGCGCGGAAGGGCCGGGGAGCTGTTTTTT. This translates into CASSLDSFVARGRAGELFF. The chain employs TRBV11-2 and TRBJ2-2, with D maybe TRBD2 (5 bases). CDR3 length: 19 residues. Germline-derived CDR1 and CDR2 are SGHAT and FQNNGV. The V end lost 0 bases, the J end lost 6 bases, and 23 bases lay between the germline ends.

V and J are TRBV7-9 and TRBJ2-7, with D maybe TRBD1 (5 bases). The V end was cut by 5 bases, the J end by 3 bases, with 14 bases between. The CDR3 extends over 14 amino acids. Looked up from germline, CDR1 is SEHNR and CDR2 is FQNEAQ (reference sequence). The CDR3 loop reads CASSPIAGFYEQYF. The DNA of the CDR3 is TGTGCCAGCAGCCCTATCGCAGGGTTCTACGAGCAGTACTTC.

CDR3 nucleotide sequence: TGTGCCAGCACCGTAGGGGGGGCCTCAGGGGTTGGCTATGGCTACACCTTC. It yields the protein CASTVGGASGVGYGYTF. This chain uses TRBV11-2 with TRBJ1-2, with D perhaps TRBD1 (6 bases). Per the germline V gene, CDR1 is SGHAT and CDR2 is FQNNGV. This CDR3 comprises 17 residues. Deletions cut 7 bases from V and 4 bases from J, with 25 bases between.

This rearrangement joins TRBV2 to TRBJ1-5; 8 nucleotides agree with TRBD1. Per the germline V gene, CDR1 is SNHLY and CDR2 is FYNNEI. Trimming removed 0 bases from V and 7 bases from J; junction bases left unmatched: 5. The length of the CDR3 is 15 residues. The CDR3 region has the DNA TGTGCCAGCAGTGAAGCGGACAGGGTATTGCAGCCCCAGCATTTT. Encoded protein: CASSEADRVLQPQHF.

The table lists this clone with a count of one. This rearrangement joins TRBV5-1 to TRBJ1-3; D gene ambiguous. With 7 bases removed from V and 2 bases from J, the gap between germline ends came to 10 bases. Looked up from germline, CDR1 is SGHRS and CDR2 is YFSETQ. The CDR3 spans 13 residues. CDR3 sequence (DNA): TGCGCCAGCGGGTTGGAGGCTGGAAACACCATATATTTT. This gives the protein CASGLEAGNTIYF.

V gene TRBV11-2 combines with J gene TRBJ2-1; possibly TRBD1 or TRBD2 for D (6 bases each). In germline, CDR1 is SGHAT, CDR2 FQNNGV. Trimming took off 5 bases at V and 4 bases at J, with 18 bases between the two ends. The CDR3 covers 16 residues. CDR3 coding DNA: TGTGCCAGCAGCCCAAGGATGGGGGGCGAATACAATGAGCAGTTCTTC. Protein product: CASSPRMGGEYNEQFF.

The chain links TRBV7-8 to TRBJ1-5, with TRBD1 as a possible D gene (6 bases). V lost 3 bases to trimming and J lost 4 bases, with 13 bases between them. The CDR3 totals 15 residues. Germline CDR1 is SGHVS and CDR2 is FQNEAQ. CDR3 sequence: CASSLPGGQNQPQHF. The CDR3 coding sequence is TGTGCCAGCAGCTTGCCCGGCGGACAGAATCAGCCCCAGCATTTT. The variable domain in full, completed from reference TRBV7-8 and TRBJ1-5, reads GAGVSQSPRYKVAKRGQDVALRCDPISGHVSLFWYQQALGQGPEFLTYFQNEAQLDKSGLPSDRFFAERPEGSVSTLKIQRTQQEDSAVYLCASSLPGGQNQPQHFGDGTRLSIL.

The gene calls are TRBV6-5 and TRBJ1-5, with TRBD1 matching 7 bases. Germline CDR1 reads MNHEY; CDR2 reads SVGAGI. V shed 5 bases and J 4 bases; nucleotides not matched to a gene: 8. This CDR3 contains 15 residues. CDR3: CASSAIRGVNQPQHF. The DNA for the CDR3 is TGTGCCAGCAGTGCCATCAGGGGGGTAAATCAGCCCCAGCATTTT.

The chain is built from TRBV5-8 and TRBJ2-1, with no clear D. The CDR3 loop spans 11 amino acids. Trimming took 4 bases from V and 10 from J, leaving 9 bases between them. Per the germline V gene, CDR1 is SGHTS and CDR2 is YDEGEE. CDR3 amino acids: CASSLAGEQFF. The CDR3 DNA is TGTGCCAGCAGCCTGGCCGGGGAGCAGTTCTTC.

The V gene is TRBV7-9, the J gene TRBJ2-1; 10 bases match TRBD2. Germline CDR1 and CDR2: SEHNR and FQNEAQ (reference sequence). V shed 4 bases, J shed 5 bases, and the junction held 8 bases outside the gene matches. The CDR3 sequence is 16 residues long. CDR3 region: CASSYPGLARHNEQFF. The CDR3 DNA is TGTGCCAGCAGCTACCCGGGACTAGCGAGACACAATGAGCAGTTCTTC.

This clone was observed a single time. The CDR3 loop is CASSYSGDISYEQYF. CDR3 nucleotide sequence: TGTGCCAGCAGTTACTCTGGGGACATCTCCTACGAGCAGTACTTC. The rearrangement links TRBV6-5 to TRBJ2-7, with D maybe TRBD1 (6 bases). Germline CDR1 is MNHEY and CDR2 is SVGAGI. This CDR3 contains 15 residues. The germline V and J ends were trimmed by 0 bases and 0 bases, with 9 bases remaining between them.

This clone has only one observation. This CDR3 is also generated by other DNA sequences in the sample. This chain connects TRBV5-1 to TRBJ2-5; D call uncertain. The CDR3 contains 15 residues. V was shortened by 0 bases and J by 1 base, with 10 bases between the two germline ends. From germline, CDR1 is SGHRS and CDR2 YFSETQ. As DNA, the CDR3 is TGCGCCAGCAGCTTGGACCCCGGCACCCAAGAGACCCAGTACTTC. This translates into CASSLDPGTQETQYF.

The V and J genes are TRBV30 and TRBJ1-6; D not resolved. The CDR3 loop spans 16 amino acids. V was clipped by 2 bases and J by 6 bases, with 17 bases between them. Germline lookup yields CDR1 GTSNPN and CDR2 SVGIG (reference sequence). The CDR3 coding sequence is TGTGCCTGGAGTCCCGGAAGCCCGGGTTTTAATTCACCCCTCCACTTT. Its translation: CAWSPGSPGFNSPLHF.

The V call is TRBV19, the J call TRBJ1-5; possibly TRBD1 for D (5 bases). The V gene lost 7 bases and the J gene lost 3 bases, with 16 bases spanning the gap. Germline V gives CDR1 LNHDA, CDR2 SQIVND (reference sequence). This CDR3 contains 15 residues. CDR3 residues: CASTLDGTLNQPQHF. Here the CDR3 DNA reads TGTGCCAGTACCTTAGATGGGACCCTCAATCAGCCCCAGCATTTT.

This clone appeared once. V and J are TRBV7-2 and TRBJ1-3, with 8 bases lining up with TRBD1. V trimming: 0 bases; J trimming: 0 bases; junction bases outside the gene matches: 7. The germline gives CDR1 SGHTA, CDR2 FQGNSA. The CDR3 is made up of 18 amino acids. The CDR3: CASSLAGTGLSSGNTIYF. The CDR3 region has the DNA TGTGCCAGCAGCTTAGCAGGGACAGGCCTATCCTCTGGAAACACCATATATTTT.

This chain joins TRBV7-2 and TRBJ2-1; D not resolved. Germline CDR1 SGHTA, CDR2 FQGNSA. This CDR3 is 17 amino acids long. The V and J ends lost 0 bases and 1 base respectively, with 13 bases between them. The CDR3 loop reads CASSLAMSAASYNEQFF. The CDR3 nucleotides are TGTGCCAGCAGCTTAGCCATGAGCGCGGCTTCCTACAATGAGCAGTTCTTC.

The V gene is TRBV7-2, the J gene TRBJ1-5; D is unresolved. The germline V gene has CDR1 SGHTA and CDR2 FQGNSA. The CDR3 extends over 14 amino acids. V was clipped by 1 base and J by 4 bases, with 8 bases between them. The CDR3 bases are TGTGCCAGCAGCTTAGTAGCATTTAATCAGCCCCAGCATTTT. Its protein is CASSLVAFNQPQHF.

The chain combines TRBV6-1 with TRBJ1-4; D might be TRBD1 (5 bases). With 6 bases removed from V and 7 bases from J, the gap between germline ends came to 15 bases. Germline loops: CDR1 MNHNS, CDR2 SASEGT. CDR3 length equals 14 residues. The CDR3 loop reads CASREVTGGEKLFF. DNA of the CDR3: TGTGCCAGCAGAGAGGTCACGGGGGGTGAAAAACTGTTTTTT.

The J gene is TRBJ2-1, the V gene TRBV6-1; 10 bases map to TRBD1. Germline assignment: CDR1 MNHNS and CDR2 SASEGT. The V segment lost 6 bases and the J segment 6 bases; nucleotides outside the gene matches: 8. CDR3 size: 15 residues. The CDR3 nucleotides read TGTGCCAGCAGCGAGGGACAGGGGAGGTCCAATGAGCAGTTCTTC. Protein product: CASSEGQGRSNEQFF.

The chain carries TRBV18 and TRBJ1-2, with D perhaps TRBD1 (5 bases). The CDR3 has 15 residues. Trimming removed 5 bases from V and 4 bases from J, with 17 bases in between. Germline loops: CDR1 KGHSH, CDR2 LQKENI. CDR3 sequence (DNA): TGTGCCAGCTCATCGGACACAAGCTACGCCTATGGCTACACCTTC. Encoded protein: CASSSDTSYAYGYTF.

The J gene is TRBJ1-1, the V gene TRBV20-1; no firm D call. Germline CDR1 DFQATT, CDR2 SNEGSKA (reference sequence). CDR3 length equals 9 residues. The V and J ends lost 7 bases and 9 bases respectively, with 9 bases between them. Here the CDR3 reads CSGERQAFF. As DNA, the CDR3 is TGCAGTGGAGAGAGACAAGCTTTCTTT.

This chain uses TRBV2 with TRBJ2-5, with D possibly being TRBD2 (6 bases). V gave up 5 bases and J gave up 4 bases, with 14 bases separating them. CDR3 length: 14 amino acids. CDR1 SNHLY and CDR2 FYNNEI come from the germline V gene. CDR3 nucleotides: TGTGCCAGCAGTACGACTAGGCCCCCAGAGACCCAGTACTTC. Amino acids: CASSTTRPPETQYF.

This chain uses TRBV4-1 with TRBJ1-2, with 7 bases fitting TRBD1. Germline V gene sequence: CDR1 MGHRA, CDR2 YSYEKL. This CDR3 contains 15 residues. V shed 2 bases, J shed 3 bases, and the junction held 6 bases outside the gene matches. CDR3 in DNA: TGCGCCAGCAGCCAACAAGAGGGGGCGGACTATGGCTACACCTTC. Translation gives CASSQQEGADYGYTF.

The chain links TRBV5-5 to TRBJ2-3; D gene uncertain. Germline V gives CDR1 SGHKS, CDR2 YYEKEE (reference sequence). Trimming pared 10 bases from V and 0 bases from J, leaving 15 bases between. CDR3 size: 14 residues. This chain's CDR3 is CASAALGSTDTQYF. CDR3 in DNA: TGTGCCTCAGCAGCTTTAGGGAGCACAGATACGCAGTATTTT.

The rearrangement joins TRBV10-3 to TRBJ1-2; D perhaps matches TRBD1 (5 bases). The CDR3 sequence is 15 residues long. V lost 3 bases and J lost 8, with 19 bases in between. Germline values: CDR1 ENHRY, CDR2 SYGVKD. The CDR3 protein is CAISDSVGQRRGYTF. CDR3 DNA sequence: TGTGCCATCAGTGACTCGGTGGGGCAACGGAGGGGCTACACCTTC.